A selection of T cell receptor beta chains follows, all from one sample in a study of shared clonotypes between healthy human individuals. Some clones are missing from TCRdb's copy, which holds only in-frame ones; the method was immunoSEQ multiplex PCR. Here the sample spans about a million clones, 76% being singletons. Sequenced material: memory CD4+ T cells sorted from blood. The receptors were gathered from a man between 18 and 29 years old in good health. Each CDR3 is given with its conserved first and last residue. D genes are given only for firm matches. Clone size is not always given. Where it is, it says once, few, many or a class for expanded clones.

D gene: TRBD2; clone size: .; J gene: TRBJ2-3; V gene: TRBV5-1; CDR3 DNA: TGCGCCAGCAGCCAGAGCGGGAGGGTCCCCCCAGATACGCAGTATTTT; CDR3 protein: CASSQSGRVPPDTQYF
D gene: TRBD2; clone size: few; J gene: TRBJ2-3; V gene: TRBV7-6; CDR3 DNA: TGTGCCAGCAGCCCTAGGCGGGGGGATTCGTCGGATACGCAGTATTTT; CDR3 protein: CASSPRRGDSSDTQYF
D gene: .; clone size: .; J gene: TRBJ1-1; V gene: TRBV5-1; CDR3 DNA: TGCGCCAGCAGCTTGGGATTGGCGGGGTCAGGCACTGAAGCTTTCTTT; CDR3 protein: CASSLGLAGSGTEAFF
D gene: TRBD1; clone size: .; J gene: TRBJ1-1; V gene: TRBV6-5; CDR3 DNA: TGTGCCAGCAGGAGACAGGGGGCCACTGAAGCTTTCTTT; CDR3 protein: CASRRQGATEAFF
D gene: .; clone size: .; J gene: TRBJ2-5; V gene: TRBV5-4; CDR3 DNA: TGTGCCAGCAGCGACCGTCGAGGACAAGAGACCCAGTACTTC; CDR3 protein: CASSDRRGQETQYF
D gene: .; clone size: .; J gene: TRBJ2-5; V gene: TRBV11-1; CDR3 DNA: TGTGCCAGCAGCCCCGGGACAACCGAAGAGACCCAGTACTTC; CDR3 protein: CASSPGTTEETQYF
D gene: .; clone size: .; J gene: TRBJ2-2; V gene: TRBV18; CDR3 DNA: TGTGCCAGCTCACCACGAGGAAACCACCGGGATCGGGTTTTT; CDR3 protein: CASSPRGNHRDRVF
D gene: .; clone size: .; J gene: TRBJ2-3; V gene: TRBV6-6; CDR3 DNA: TGTGCCAGCAGTTACAGGACGGATACGCAGTATTTT; CDR3 protein: CASSYRTDTQYF
D gene: .; clone size: .; J gene: TRBJ1-4; V gene: TRBV29-1; CDR3 DNA: TGCAGCGCCACCCGGGCGGGGCGGGGTGAAAAACTGTTTTTT; CDR3 protein: CSATRAGRGEKLFF
D gene: .; clone size: .; J gene: TRBJ1-1; V gene: TRBV6-1; CDR3 DNA: TGTGCCAGTAAGGAGGTGAACACTGAAGCTTTCTTT; CDR3 protein: CASKEVNTEAFF
D gene: .; clone size: few; J gene: TRBJ1-4; V gene: TRBV29-1; CDR3 DNA: TGCAGCGTGACCATGGCGGGGGAAAAACTGTTTTTT; CDR3 protein: CSVTMAGEKLFF
D gene: .; clone size: .; J gene: TRBJ1-6; V gene: TRBV19; CDR3 DNA: TGTGCCAGTAGAAGGGGACAAAACTCTTCACCCCTCCACTTT; CDR3 protein: CASRRGQNSSPLHF
D gene: .; clone size: once; J gene: TRBJ2-5; V gene: TRBV9; CDR3 DNA: TGTGCCAGCAGCGTAGCCCCCGAAGAGACCCAGTACTTC; CDR3 protein: CASSVAPEETQYF
D gene: TRBD1; clone size: .; J gene: TRBJ2-7; V gene: TRBV11-2; CDR3 DNA: TGTGCCAGCAGCTTAATAGGTCGAACAGGGGGCGCGGAGGAGCAGTACTTC; CDR3 protein: CASSLIGRTGGAEEQYF
D gene: .; clone size: .; J gene: TRBJ1-6; V gene: TRBV28; CDR3 DNA: TGTGCCAGCAGTTTTGCCGGTTCGGTAGGGAATTCACCCCTCCACTTT; CDR3 protein: CASSFAGSVGNSPLHF
D gene: TRBD1; clone size: .; J gene: TRBJ1-1; V gene: TRBV5-4; CDR3 DNA: TGTGCCAGCAGCCCGGACAGGGGGACATTTATGGCTTTCTTT; CDR3 protein: CASSPDRGTFMAFF
D gene: .; clone size: once; J gene: TRBJ2-7; V gene: TRBV15; CDR3 DNA: TGTGCCACCAGCAGAGATTACGGAGGACCCTACGAGCAGTACTTC; CDR3 protein: CATSRDYGGPYEQYF
D gene: TRBD1; clone size: once; J gene: TRBJ2-7; V gene: TRBV6-4; CDR3 DNA: TGTGCCAGCAGTCCGGGACAGGGGGGATACGAGCAGTACTTC; CDR3 protein: CASSPGQGGYEQYF